This T cell receptor beta chain emerged from a study of blood T cell repertoires in COVID-19 (dated by TCRdb to the early 2020s). In terms of the full investigation: Samples from collaborators originated in the United States, Italy and Spain and spanned both the acute and convalescent phases of COVID-19. The prospective study material was composed of cDNA or gDNA derived from T cells, B-cell-depleted T cells, or PBMCs. Subjects who had been exposed to COVID-19, were actively infected with it, or had recovered from it provided the deeply sampled blood TCRbeta repertoires that made up the dataset. A freely available public database, intended as a resource for researchers studying the immune response to SARS-CoV-2, is where the repertoires were released. Samples were obtained from the ongoing ImmuneRACE study (first 160 participants) and from about 1,300 subjects provided by 6 global collaborators. The sample metadata nearly always contained a de-identified subject ID, COVID-19 status, age in years and sex. Where available, HLA class I and class II types were taken from metadata supplied by the sample provider and were not determined by assay-based typing. Study-wide conclusions, independent of this receptor: Clinical and demographic metadata were provided uncurated, with the amount varying by source and participant.

For this clone: Its antigen has not been determined. No quality values exist for individual bases; no much larger clone is one base distant.

The collaborating institutions used their own protocols to collect whole blood in K2EDTA tubes. Collaborator samples were shipped for TCRbeta analysis as frozen whole blood, isolated PBMCs, or DNA extracted from either sample type. TCRbeta CDR3 regions were amplified from genomic DNA by means of the immunoSEQ Assay, a bias-controlled multiplex PCR. The authors' analysis ran thus. The number of nucleated cells in each sample was estimated from the amplification of reference gene primers within the assay. To quantify the absolute abundance of each unique TCRbeta CDR3 rearrangement, sequence reads were collapsed and filtered. For each sample, productive Simpson clonality was calculated as the square root of Simpson's diversity index over productive rearrangements. TCRdb mirrors the immuneACCESS table, restricted to in-frame sequences. Some clones are absent from its copies; in checked studies, under half trace to an unresolved V gene, and the reason for the others is unknown. V and J calls plus clone size are reproduced from that table; the DNA served to infer D and trimming. This sample has just under 55,000 clones in its table, and 80% to 85% of those were observed once. About 2% of the sample is in the top ten clones.

In the germline V gene (reference sequence), CDR1 corresponds to SEHNR and CDR2 to FQNEAQ. Germline trimming amounts to 5 bases on V and 5 bases on J, with 10 as the count of junction bases outside the gene matches. From the cysteine up to the phenylalanine, the CDR3 has a length of 15 residues. Of all the DNA, just the CDR3 is kept, 45 bases in frame from base 1. The origin of this receptor is a woman aged 55-69 years with acute or convalescent COVID-19. Recombination linked TRBV7-9 to TRBJ2-7, and TRBD1 matches 9 of the central bases. The sequencing input was peripheral blood. The CDR3 region has the sequence CASSLTGTGRHEQYF. The bases read TGTGCCAGCAGCCTAACCGGGACAGGGCGCCACGAGCAGTACTTC.